This TCR beta chain was recovered during a study of cytomegalovirus exposure and HLA in healthy donors. The CDR3 covers 16 residues. Germline assignment: CDR1 SGHAT and CDR2 FQNNGV. The V and J ends lost 3 bases and 5 bases, in that order; junction bases with no gene match: 6. A word on this clone: No antigen is known for it.

PCR was performed using 60 Vbeta and 13 Jbeta primers. Here immunoSEQ multiplex PCR was the method, and the copy in TCRdb shows in-frame clones only, minus some. The table records some 110,000 clones, 55% to 75% of them present only once. Study outcomes and limitations: A link between a missense DCLRE1C variant and TCR beta V- and J-gene trimming emerged from a later analysis. It was likely that a cluster of highly shared sequence variants was a sequencing artifact.

Sequencing was performed on PBMCs. This clonotype was obtained from a man aged 25 to 45 in good health and CMV-seropositive. The rearrangement links TRBV11-2 to TRBJ2-3; the match to TRBD2 covers 12 bases. CDR3 sequence reads: CASSFRLAGARDTQYF. For the CDR3, the DNA is TGTGCCAGCAGCTTTCGACTAGCGGGGGCCCGAGATACGCAGTATTTT.